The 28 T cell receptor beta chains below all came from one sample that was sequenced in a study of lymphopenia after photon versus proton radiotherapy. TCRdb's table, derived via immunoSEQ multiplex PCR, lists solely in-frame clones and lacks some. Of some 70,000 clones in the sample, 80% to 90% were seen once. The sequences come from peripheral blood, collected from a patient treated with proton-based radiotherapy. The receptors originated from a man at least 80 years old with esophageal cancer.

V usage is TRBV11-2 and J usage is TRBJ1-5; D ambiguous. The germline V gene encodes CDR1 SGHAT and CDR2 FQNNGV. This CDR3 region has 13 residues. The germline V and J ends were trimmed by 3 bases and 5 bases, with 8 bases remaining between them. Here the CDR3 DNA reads TGTGCCAGCAGCTTTTCCCGGGATCAGCCCCAGCATTTT. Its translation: CASSFSRDQPQHF.

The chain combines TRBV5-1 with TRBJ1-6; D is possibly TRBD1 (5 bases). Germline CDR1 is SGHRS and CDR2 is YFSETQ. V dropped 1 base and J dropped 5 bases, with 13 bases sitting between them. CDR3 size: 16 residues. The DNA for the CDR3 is TGCGCCAGCAGCTTGTTGGGGCAGCCCCATAATTCACCCCTCCACTTT. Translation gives CASSLLGQPHNSPLHF.

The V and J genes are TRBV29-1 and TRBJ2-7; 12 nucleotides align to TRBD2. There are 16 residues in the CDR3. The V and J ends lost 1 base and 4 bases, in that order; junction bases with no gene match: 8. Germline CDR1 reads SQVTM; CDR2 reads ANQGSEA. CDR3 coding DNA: TGCAGCGTTGAAGCTAGCGGGGGGGCCGAGAGTTACGAGCAGTACTTC. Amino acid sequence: CSVEASGGAESYEQYF.

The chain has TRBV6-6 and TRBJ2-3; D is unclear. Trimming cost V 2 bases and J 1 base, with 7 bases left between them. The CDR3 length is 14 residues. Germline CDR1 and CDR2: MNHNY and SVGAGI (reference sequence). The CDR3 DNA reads TGTGCCAGCAGTTACCACCATGGCACAGATACGCAGTATTTT. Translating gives CASSYHHGTDTQYF.

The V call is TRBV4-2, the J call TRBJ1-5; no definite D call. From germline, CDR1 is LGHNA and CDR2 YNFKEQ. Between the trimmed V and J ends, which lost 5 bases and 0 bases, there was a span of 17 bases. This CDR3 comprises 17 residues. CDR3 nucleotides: TGTGCCAGCAGCTTGGGTATGTCGGCGATTAGCAATCAGCCCCAGCATTTT. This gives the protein CASSLGMSAISNQPQHF.

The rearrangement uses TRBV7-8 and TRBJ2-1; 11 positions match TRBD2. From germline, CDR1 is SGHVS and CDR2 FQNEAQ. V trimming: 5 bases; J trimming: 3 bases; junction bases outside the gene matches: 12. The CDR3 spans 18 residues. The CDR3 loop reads CASSPPGLAANDYNEQFF. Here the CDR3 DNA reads TGTGCCAGCAGCCCACCGGGACTAGCGGCGAACGACTACAATGAGCAGTTCTTC.

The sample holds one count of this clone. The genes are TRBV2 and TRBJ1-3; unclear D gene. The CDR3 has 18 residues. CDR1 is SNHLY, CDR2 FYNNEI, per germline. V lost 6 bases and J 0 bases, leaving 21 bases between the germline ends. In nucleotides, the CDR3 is TGTGCCAGCAGAAATACACCCCTTGGGATACGCTCTGGAAACACCATATATTTT. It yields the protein CASRNTPLGIRSGNTIYF.

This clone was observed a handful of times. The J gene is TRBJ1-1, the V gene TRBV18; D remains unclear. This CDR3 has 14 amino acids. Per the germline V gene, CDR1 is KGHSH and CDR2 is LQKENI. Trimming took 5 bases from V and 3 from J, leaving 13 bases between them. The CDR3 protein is CASSVLLGYTEAFF. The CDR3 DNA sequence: TGTGCCAGCTCAGTCCTATTAGGATACACTGAAGCTTTCTTT.

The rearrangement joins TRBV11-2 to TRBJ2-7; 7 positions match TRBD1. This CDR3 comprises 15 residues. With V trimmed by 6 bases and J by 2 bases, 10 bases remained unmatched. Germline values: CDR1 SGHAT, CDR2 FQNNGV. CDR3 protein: CASRRTGTDTYEQYF. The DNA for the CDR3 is TGTGCCAGCAGGCGGACCGGGACAGATACCTACGAGCAGTACTTC.

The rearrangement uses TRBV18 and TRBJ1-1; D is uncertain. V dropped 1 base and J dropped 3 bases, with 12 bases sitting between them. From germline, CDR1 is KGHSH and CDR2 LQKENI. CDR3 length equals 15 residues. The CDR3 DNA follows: TGTGCCAGCTCACCACGGACCCAAAGGGACACTGAAGCTTTCTTT. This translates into CASSPRTQRDTEAFF.

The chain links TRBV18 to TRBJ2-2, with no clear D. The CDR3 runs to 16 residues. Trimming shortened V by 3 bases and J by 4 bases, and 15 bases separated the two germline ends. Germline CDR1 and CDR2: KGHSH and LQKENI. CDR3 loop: CASSPTVSPSTGELFF. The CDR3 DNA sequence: TGTGCCAGCTCACCCACCGTCAGCCCGTCCACCGGGGAGCTGTTTTTT.

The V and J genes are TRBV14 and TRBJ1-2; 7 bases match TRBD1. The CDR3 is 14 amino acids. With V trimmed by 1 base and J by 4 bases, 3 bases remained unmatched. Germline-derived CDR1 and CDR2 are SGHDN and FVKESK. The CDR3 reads CASSQGGGGYGYTF. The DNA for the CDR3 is TGTGCCAGCAGCCAAGGAGGGGGCGGCTATGGCTACACCTTC.

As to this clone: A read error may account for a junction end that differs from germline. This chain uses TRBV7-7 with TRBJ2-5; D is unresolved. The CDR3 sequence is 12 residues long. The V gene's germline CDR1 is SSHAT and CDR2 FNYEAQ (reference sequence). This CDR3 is CASSLVGSTQYF. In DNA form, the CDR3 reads TGTGCTAGCAGCCTAGTCGGGTCGACCCAGTACTTC.

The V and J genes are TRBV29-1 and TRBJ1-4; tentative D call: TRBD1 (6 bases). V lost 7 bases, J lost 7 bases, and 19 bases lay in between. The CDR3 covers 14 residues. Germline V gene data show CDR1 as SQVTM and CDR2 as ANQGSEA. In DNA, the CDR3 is TGCAGCGCTGGAGACGTGGGGGGCATTGAAAAACTGTTTTTT. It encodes CSAGDVGGIEKLFF.

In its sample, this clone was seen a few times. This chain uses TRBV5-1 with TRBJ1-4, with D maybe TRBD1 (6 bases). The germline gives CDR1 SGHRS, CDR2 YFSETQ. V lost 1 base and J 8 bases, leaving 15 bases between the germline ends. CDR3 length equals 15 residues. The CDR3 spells CASSLRRTAHEKLFF. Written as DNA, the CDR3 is TGCGCCAGCAGCTTGCGACGGACAGCTCACGAAAAACTGTTTTTT. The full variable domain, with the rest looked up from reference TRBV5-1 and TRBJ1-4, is KAGVTQTPRYLIKTRGQQVTLSCSPISGHRSVSWYQQTPGQGLQFLFEYFSETQRNKGNFPGRFSGRQFSNSRSEMNVSTLELGDSALYLCASSLRRTAHEKLFFGSGTQLSVL.

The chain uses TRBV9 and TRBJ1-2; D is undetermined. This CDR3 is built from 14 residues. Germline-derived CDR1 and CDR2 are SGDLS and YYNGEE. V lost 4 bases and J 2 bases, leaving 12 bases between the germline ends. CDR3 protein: CASSPEQTNYGYTF. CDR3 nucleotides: TGTGCCAGCAGCCCAGAGCAAACGAACTATGGCTACACCTTC.

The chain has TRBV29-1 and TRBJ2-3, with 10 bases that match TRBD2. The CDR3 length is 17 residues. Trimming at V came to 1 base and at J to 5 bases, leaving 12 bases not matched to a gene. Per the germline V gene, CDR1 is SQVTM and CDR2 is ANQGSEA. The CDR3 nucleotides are TGCAGCGTTGAAGCCCTGGGGCTAGCGGGAGTGGGAGATACGCAGTATTTT. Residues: CSVEALGLAGVGDTQYF.

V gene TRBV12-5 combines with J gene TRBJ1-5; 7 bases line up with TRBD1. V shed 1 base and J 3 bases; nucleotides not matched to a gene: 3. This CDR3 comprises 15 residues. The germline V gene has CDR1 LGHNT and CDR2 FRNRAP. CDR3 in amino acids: CASGLAQGDNQPQHF. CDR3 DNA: TGTGCTAGTGGTTTGGCTCAGGGGGACAATCAGCCCCAGCATTTT. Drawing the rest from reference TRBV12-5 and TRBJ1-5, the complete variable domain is DARVTQTPRHKVTEMGQEVTMRCQPILGHNTVFWYRQTMMQGLELLAYFRNRAPLDDSGMPKDRFSAEMPDATLATLKIQPSEPRDSAVYFCASGLAQGDNQPQHFGDGTRLSIL.

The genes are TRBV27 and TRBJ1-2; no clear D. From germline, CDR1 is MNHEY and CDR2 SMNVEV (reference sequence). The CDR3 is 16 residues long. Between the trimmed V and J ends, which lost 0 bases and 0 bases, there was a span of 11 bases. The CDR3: CASSLSRAVSNYGYTF. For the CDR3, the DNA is TGTGCCAGCAGTTTATCCCGGGCAGTTTCTAACTATGGCTACACCTTC.

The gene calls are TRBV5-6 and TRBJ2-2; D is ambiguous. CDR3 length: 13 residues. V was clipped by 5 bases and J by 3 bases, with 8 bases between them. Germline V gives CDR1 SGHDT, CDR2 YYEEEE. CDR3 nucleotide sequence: TGTGCCAGCAGGCGTAGGGACACCGGGGAGCTGTTTTTT. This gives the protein CASRRRDTGELFF.

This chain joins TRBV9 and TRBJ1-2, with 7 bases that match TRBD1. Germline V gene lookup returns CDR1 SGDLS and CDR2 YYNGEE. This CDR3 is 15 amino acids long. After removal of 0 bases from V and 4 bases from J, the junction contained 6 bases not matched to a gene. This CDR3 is CASSVGGGFGYGYTF. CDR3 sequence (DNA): TGTGCCAGCAGCGTAGGAGGGGGCTTCGGCTATGGCTACACCTTC.

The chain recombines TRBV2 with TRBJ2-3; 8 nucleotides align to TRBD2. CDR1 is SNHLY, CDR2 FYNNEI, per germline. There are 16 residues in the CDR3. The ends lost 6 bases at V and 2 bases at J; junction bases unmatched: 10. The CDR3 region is CASRRRSGDATDTQYF. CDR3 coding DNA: TGTGCCAGCAGACGACGTAGCGGGGACGCCACAGATACGCAGTATTTT.

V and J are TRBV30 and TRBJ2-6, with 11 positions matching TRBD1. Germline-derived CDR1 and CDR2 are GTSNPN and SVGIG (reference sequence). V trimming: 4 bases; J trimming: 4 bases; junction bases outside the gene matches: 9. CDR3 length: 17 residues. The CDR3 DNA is TGTGCCTGGATGTCTGGGACAGGGGGATGGGGGGCCAACGTCCTGACTTTC. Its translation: CAWMSGTGGWGANVLTF.

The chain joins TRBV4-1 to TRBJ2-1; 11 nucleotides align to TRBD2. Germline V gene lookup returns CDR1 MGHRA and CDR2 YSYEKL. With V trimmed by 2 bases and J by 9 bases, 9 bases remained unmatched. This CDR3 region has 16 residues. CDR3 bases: TGCGCCAGCAGCCAATACTTAGCGGGAGGGCCTCGTGAGCAGTTCTTC. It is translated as CASSQYLAGGPREQFF.

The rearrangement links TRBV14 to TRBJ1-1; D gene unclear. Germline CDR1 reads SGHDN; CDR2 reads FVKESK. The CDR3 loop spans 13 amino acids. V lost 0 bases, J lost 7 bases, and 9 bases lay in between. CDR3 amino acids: CASSQDLSDEAFF. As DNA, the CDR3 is TGTGCCAGCAGCCAAGATCTGTCGGATGAAGCTTTCTTT.

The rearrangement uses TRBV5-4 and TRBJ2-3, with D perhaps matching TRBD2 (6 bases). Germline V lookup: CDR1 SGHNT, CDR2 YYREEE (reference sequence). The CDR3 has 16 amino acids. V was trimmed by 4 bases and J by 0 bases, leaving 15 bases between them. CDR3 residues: CASSRRGRVSTDTQYF. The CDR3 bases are TGTGCCAGCAGCAGGAGGGGTAGGGTAAGCACAGATACGCAGTATTTT.

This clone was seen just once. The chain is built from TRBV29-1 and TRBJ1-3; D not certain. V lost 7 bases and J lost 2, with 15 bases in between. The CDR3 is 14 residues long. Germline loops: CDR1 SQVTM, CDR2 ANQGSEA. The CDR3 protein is CSAVGGSAGNTIYF. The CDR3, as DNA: TGCAGCGCGGTCGGAGGGAGTGCTGGAAACACCATATATTTT. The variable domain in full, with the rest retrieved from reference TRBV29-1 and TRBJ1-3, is SAVISQKPSRDICQRGTSLTIQCQVDSQVTMMFWYRQQPGQSLTLIATANQGSEATYESGFVIDKFPISRPNLTFSTLTVSNMSPEDSSIYLCSAVGGSAGNTIYFGEGSWLTVV.

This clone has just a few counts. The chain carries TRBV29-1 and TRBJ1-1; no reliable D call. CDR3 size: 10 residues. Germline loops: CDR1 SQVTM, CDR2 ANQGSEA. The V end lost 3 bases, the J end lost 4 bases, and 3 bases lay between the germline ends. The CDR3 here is CSVEGTEAFF. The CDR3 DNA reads TGCAGCGTTGAGGGCACTGAAGCTTTCTTT. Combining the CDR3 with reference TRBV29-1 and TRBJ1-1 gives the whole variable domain SAVISQKPSRDICQRGTSLTIQCQVDSQVTMMFWYRQQPGQSLTLIATANQGSEATYESGFVIDKFPISRPNLTFSTLTVSNMSPEDSSIYLCSVEGTEAFFGQGTRLTVV.